These 7 T cell receptor beta chains share one sample of origin, sequenced in a study of blood T cells in healthy people across ages (dated by TCRdb to between 2014 and 2017). Library prep was done by 5' RACE. The sequencer was an Illumina HiSeq 2500. A second PCR of roughly 7 to 11 cycles was run with a J-beta primer mix and a sample-barcoded 5' primer. Through fastp at Q25 and MiXCR, TCRdb rebuilt clones from the public reads, retaining in-frame beta chains. Every CDR3 protein is listed once, alongside the most common genes and DNA of its rows. The sample includes some 1,500,000 distinct CDR3 sequences, with 42% observed a single time. About 4.1% of the sample lies in the top ten. Specimen: blood. The source is a woman under 30 in good health.

The table lists this clonotype with a few counts. This chain joins TRBV12-3 or TRBV12-4 and TRBJ2-2; 7 bases are shared with TRBD1. CDR3 length: 14 amino acids. Losses at the gene ends were 6 bases for V and 4 bases for J; bases not matched to a gene: 5. The CDR3 nucleotides are TGTGCCAGCAGCCGTGGACAGGCCACCGGGGAGCTGTTTTTT. It encodes CASSRGQATGELFF.

This chain uses TRBV7-2 with TRBJ2-7, with D possibly matching TRBD1 (5 bases). Trimming took 5 bases from V and 3 from J, leaving 20 bases between them. This CDR3 is 16 amino acids long. The germline gives CDR1 SGHTA, CDR2 FQGNSA. CDR3 in amino acids: CASSTTVAGARYEQYF. CDR3 DNA: TGTGCCAGCAGCACGACAGTTGCTGGAGCTCGCTACGAGCAGTACTTC.

There are many counts of this clonotype. The CDR3 spells CASSERFVGYGYTF. The CDR3, as DNA: TGCGCCAGCAGTGAGAGGTTTGTCGGCTATGGCTACACCTTC. The rearrangement joins TRBV10-2 to TRBJ1-2; D is unclear. The CDR3 is made up of 14 amino acids. Trimming cost V 2 bases and J 4 bases, with 11 bases left between them. Germline CDR1 is WSHSY and CDR2 is SAAADI.

This clonotype has just a few counts. The rearrangement uses TRBV3-1 and TRBJ1-2, with TRBD1 as a possible D gene (5 bases). Germline-derived CDR1 and CDR2 are LGHDT and YNNKEL (reference sequence). CDR3 length equals 16 residues. V was clipped by 0 bases and J by 3 bases, with 14 bases between them. This chain's CDR3 is CASSQDQRGHDYGYTF. The CDR3 nucleotides read TGTGCCAGCAGCCAAGATCAACGGGGCCATGACTATGGCTACACCTTC. The complete variable domain, with remaining parts taken from reference TRBV3-1 and TRBJ1-2, reads DTAVSQTPKYLVTQMGNDKSIKCEQNLGHDTMYWYKQDSKKFLKIMFSYNNKELIINETVPNRFSPKSPDKAHLNLHINSLELGDSAVYFCASSQDQRGHDYGYTFGSGTRLTVV.

V and J are TRBV15 and TRBJ2-7; 9 bases align to TRBD1. The CDR3 is 15 residues long. V was clipped by 2 bases and J by 2 bases; unmatched bases: 4. Germline CDR1 reads LNHNV; CDR2 reads YYDKDF (reference sequence). DNA of the CDR3: TGTGCCACCAGCAGAACGACAGGGGGGACCTACGAGCAGTACTTC. It yields the protein CATSRTTGGTYEQYF.

This clonotype appeared a few times. The chain employs TRBV7-9 and TRBJ2-7, with D maybe TRBD2 (6 bases). V lost 1 base, J lost 5 bases, and 12 bases lay in between. The germline V gene encodes CDR1 SEHNR and CDR2 FQNEAQ (reference sequence). The CDR3 extends over 14 amino acids. The CDR3 bases are TGTGCCAGCAGCTTAGGACTAGGTCCCAACGAGCAGTACTTC. Translated: CASSLGLGPNEQYF.

This chain links TRBV20-1 with TRBJ2-7; 7 bases line up with TRBD2. In germline, CDR1 is DFQATT, CDR2 SNEGSKA (reference sequence). The CDR3 contains 9 residues. The CDR3 DNA follows: TGCCCTAGCGGTGGGGAGCAGTACTTC. This gives the protein CPSGGEQYF.